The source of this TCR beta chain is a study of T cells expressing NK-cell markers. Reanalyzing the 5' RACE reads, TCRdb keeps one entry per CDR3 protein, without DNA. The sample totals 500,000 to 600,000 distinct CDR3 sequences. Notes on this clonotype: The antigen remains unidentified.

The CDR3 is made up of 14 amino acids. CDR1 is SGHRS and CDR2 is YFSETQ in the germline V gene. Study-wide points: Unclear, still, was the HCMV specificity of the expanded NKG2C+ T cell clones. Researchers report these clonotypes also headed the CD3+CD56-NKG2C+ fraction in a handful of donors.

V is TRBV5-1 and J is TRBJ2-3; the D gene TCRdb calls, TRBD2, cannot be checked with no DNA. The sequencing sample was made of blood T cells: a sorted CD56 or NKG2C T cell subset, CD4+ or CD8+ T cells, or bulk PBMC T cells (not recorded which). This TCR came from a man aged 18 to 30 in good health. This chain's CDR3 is CASSDLSGPDTQYF.